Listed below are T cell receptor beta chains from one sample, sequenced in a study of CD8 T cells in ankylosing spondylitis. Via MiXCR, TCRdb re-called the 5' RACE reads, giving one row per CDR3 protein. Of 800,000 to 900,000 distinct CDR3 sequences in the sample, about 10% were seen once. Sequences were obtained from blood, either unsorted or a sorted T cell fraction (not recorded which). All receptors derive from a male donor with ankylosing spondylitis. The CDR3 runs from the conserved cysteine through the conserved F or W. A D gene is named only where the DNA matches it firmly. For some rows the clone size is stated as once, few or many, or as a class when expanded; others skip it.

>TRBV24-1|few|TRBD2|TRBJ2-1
CATSDTTSGDNEQFF
TGTGCCACCAGTGATACGACTAGCGGAGACAATGAGCAGTTCTTC
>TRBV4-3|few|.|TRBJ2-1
CASSREDSDNEQFF
TGCGCCAGCAGCCGAGAGGACTCCGACAATGAGCAGTTCTTC
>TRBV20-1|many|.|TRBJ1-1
CSALPPNLNTEAFF
TGCAGTGCCCTGCCCCCAAATTTGAACACTGAAGCTTTCTTT
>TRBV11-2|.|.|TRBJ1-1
CASSLRQKMNTEAFF
TGTGCCAGCAGCTTACGACAGAAAATGAACACTGAAGCTTTCTTT
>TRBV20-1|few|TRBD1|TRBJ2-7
CSAVHRGSYEQYF
TGCAGTGCTGTCCACAGGGGCTCCTACGAGCAGTACTTC
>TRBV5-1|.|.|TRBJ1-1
CASSSPGGMGTREAFF
TGCGCCAGCAGCTCCCCGGGGGGGATGGGAACCCGAGAAGCTTTCTTT
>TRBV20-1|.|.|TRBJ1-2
CSARDEGSGYTF
TGCAGTGCTAGAGATGAGGGATCAGGCTACACCTTC
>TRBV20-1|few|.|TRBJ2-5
CSASRQETQYF
TGCAGTGCTAGCAGGCAAGAGACCCAGTACTTC
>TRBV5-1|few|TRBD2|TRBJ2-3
CASSGGTSFDTQYF
TGCGCCAGCAGCGGAGGGACTAGTTTTGATACGCAGTATTTT
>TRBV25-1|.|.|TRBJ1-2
CASSEGWVFRGYTF
TGTGCCAGCAGTGAGGGGTGGGTCTTTCGGGGCTACACCTTC
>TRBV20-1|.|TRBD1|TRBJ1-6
CSAREGTGEYNSPLHF
TGCAGTGCTAGAGAGGGGACAGGAGAATATAATTCACCCCTCCACTTT
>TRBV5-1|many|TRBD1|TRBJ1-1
CASSAGQGFTEAFF
TGCGCCAGCAGCGCGGGACAGGGTTTCACTGAAGCTTTCTTT
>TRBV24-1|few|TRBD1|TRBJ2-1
CATSDPGQGASNEQFF
TGTGCCACCAGTGATCCCGGACAGGGGGCATCGAATGAGCAGTTCTTC
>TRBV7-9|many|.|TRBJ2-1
CASSYKDHLNNEQFF
TGTGCCAGCAGCTATAAAGACCACTTAAACAATGAGCAGTTCTTC
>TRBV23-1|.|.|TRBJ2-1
CASRQSREQFF
TGCGCCAGCAGGCAATCAAGGGAGCAGTTCTTC
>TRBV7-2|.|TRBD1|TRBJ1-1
CASSRPRGQHEAFF
TGTGCCAGCTCAAGACCAAGGGGACAGCATGAAGCTTTCTTT
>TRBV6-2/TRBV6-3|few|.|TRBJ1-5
CASSYGHWGQPQHF
TGTGCCAGCAGTTACGGACACTGGGGTCAGCCCCAGCATTTT
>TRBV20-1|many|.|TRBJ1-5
CSARYGYQPQHF
TGCAGTGCTAGGTACGGGTATCAGCCCCAGCATTTT
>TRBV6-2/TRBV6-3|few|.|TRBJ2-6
CASSYGRVAGANVLTF
TGTGCCAGCAGTTATGGGCGCGTGGCTGGGGCCAACGTCCTGACTTTC
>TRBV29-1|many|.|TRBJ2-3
CSVDPRGLADTQYF
TGCAGCGTTGATCCCCGGGGGCTCGCAGATACGCAGTATTTT
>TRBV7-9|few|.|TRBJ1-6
CASSFSGRRSRSPLHF
TGTGCCAGCAGCTTTTCGGGGAGGCGAAGCCGGTCACCCCTCCACTTT
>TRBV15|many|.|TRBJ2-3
CATSRDHSASWVPDTQYF
TGTGCCACCAGCAGAGATCATTCGGCTTCCTGGGTGCCAGATACGCAGTATTTT
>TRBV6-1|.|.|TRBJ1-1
CASSREPMNTEAFF
TGTGCCAGCAGCAGGGAACCCATGAACACTGAAGCTTTCTTT